This T cell receptor (beta chain) was profiled in a study of T cell repertoires in aging, cancer and after chemotherapy. Study at large: Glioblastoma patients receiving temozolomide-based therapy gave paired samples before and after chemotherapy. Overall study findings and caveats: No conclusions about immunological memory after chemotherapy can be drawn from the repertoire data. Across the chemotherapy interval, each cancer cohort showed higher median generation probability, suggesting thymic rebound. Age-matched healthy donors had significantly more diverse, less clonal blood TCR repertoires than untreated cancer patients.

TRB rearrangements spanning V, D and J were amplified using mixed TRB-A/B primers. One entry per CDR3 protein results from TCRdb running MiXCR on the multiplex PCR reads. The sample holds over 3,500 distinct CDR3 sequences, around 28% seen once. Concerning this clonotype: Antigen specificity is unknown.

In germline, CDR1 is KGHDR, CDR2 SFDVKD. This CDR3 has 15 residues. Trimming shortened V by 2 bases and J by 2 bases, and 11 bases separated the two germline ends. The template was genomic DNA from peripheral blood, not RNA. This clonotype was sampled from a human donor with a solid tumor. V gene TRBV24-1 combines with J gene TRBJ2-5, with a possible D match to TRBD1 (6 bases). The sequenced material came from blood. The CDR3 DNA reads as TGTGCCACCAGTGATTCATCAGGGGTTCAAGAGACCCAGTACTTC. Its translation: CATSDSSGVQETQYF.